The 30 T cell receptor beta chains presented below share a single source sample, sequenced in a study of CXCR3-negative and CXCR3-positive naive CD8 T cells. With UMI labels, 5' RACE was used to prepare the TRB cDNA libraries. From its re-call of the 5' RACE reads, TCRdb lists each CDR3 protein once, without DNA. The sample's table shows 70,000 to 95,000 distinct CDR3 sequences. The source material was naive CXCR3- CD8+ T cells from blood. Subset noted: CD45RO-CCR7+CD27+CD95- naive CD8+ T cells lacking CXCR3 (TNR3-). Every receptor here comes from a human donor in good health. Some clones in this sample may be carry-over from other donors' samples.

The CDR3 reads CASSLIAKETPYF. The chain joins TRBV28 to TRBJ2-5. The V gene's germline CDR1 is MDHEN and CDR2 SYDVKM. CDR3 size: 13 residues.

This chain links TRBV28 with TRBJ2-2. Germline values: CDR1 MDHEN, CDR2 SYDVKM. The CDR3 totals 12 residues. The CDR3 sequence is CASSFLSGELFF. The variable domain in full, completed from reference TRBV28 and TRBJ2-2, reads DVKVTQSSRYLVKRTGEKVFLECVQDMDHENMFWYRQDPGLGLRLIYFSYDVKMKEKGDIPEGYSVSREKKERFSLILESASTNQTSMYLCASSFLSGELFFGEGSRLTVL.

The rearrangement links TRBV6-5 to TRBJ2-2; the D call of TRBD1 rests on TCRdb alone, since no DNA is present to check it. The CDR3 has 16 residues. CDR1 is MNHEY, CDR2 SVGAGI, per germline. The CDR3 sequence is CASRFAGQGPTGELFF.

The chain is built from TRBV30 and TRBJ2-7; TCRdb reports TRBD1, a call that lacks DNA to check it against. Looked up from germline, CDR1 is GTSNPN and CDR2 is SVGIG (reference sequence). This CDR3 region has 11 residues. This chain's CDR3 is CAWGATYEQYF.

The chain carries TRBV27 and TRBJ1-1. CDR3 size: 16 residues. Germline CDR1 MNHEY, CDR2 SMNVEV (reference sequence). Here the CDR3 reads CASSVPLQGRAAEAFF.

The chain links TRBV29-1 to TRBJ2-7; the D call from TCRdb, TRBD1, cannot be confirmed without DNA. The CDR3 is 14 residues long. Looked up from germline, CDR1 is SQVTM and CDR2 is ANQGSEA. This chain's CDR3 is CSVEGTGSDYEQYF.

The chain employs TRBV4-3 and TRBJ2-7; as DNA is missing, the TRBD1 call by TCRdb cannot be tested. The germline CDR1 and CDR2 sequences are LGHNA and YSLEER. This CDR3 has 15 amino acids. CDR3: CASSQEGRGSYEQYF.

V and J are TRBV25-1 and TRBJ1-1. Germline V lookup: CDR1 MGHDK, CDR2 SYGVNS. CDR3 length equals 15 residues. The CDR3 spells CASSLVRGMNTEAFF. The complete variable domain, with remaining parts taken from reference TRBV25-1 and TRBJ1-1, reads EADIYQTPRYLVIGTGKKITLECSQTMGHDKMYWYQQDPGMELHLIHYSYGVNSTEKGDLSSESTVSRIRTEHFPLTLESARPSHTSQYLCASSLVRGMNTEAFFGQGTRLTVV.

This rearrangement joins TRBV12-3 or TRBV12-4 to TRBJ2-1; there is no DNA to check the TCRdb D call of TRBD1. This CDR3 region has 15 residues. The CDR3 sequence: CASSLAGGPGDEQFF.

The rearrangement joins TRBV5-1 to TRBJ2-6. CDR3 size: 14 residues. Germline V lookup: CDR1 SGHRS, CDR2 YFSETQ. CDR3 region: CASRQHAGANVLTF.

The CDR3 protein is CSVEWGWGDEQFF. V usage is TRBV29-1 and J usage is TRBJ2-1; TCRdb reports TRBD1, a call that lacks DNA to check it against. The CDR3 totals 13 residues. Germline lookup yields CDR1 SQVTM and CDR2 ANQGSEA.

The CDR3 sequence: CASSWNTEAFF. The genes are TRBV12-3 or TRBV12-4 and TRBJ1-1. The CDR3 runs to 11 residues.

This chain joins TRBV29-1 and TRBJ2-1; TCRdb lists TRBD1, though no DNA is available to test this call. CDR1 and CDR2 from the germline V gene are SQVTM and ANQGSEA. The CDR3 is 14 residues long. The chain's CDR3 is CSALGTLPNNEQFF.

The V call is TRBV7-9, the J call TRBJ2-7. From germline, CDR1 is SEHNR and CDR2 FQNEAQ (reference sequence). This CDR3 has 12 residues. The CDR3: CASSALFYEQYF.

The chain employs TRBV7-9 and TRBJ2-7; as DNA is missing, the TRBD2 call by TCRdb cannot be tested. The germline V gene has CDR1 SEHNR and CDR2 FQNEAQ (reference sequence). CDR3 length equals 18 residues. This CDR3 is CASSLALSLAGEGYEQYF.

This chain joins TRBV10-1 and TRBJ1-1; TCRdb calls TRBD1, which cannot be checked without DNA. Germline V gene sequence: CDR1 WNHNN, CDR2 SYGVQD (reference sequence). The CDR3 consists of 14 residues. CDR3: CASSERAGWTEAFF.

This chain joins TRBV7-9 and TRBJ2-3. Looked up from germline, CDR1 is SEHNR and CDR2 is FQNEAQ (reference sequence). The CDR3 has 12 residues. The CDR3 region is CASRPNTDTQYF.

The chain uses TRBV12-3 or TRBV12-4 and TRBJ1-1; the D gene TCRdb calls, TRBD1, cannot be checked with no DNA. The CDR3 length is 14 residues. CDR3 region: CASSLAQGGGEAFF.

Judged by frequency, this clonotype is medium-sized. CDR3 loop: CASSQSGWVAGEQAEQYF. V is TRBV7-6 and J is TRBJ2-7; TCRdb picks TRBD2, but there is no DNA to check that call. The length of the CDR3 is 18 residues. Germline values: CDR1 SGHVS, CDR2 FNYEAQ. The whole variable domain, filled in from reference TRBV7-6 and TRBJ2-7, reads GAGVSQSPRYKVTKRGQDVALRCDPISGHVSLYWYRQALGQGPEFLTYFNYEAQQDKSGLPNDRFSAERPEGSISTLTIQRTEQRDSAMYRCASSQSGWVAGEQAEQYFGPGTRLTVT.

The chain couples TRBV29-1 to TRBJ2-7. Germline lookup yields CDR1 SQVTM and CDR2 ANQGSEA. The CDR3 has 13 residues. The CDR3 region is CSVEDSTSYEQYF.

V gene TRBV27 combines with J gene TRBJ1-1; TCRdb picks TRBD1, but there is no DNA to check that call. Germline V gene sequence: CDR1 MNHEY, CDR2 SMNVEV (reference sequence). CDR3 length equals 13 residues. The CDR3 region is CASRMSGNTEAFF.

The CDR3 reads CASSSVAGTGIQPQHF. The chain combines TRBV7-9 with TRBJ1-5; as DNA is missing, the TRBD1 call by TCRdb cannot be tested. The CDR3 has 16 amino acids. Per the germline V gene, CDR1 is SEHNR and CDR2 is FQNEAQ (reference sequence).

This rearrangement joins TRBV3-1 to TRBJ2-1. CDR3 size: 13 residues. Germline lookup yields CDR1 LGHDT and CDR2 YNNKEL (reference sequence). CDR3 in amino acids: CASSQRTSPRRFF.

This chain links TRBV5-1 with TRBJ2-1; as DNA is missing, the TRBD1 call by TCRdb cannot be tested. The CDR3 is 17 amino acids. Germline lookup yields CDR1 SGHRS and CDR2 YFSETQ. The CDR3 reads CASSLWDRGVSYNEQFF.

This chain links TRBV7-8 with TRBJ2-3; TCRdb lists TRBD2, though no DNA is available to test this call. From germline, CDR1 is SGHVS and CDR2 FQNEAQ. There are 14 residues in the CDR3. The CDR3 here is CASSFTRATDTQYF.

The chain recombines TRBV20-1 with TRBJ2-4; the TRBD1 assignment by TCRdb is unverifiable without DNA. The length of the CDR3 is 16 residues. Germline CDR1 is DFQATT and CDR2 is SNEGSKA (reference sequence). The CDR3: CSARDLGGAGKNIQYF.

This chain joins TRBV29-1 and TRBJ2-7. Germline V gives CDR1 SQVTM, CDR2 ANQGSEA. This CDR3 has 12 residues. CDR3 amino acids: CSVRTSSYEQYF.

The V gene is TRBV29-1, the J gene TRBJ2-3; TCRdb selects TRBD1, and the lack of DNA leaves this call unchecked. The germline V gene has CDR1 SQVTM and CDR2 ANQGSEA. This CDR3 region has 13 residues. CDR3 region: CSVLGGDTDTQYF.

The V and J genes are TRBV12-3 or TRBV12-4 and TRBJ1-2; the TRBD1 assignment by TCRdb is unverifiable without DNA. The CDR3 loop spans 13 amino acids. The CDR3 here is CASSLGQGSGYTF.

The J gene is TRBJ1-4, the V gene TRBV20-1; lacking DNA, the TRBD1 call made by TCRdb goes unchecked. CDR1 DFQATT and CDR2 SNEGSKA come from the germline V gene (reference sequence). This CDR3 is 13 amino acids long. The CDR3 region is CSGSTGTGEKLFF.